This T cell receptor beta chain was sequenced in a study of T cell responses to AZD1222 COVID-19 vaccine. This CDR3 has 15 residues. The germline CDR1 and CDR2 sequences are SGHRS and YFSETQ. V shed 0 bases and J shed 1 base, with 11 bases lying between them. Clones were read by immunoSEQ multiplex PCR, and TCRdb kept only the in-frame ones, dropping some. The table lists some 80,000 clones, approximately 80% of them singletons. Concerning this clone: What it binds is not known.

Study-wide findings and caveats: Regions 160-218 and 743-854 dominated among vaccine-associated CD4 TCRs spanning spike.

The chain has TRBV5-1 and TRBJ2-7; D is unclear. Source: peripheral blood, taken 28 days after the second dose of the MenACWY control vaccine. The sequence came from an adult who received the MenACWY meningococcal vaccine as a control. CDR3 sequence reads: CASSLGSKGSYEQYF. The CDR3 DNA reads TGCGCCAGCAGCTTGGGCAGCAAAGGGTCCTACGAGCAGTACTTC.